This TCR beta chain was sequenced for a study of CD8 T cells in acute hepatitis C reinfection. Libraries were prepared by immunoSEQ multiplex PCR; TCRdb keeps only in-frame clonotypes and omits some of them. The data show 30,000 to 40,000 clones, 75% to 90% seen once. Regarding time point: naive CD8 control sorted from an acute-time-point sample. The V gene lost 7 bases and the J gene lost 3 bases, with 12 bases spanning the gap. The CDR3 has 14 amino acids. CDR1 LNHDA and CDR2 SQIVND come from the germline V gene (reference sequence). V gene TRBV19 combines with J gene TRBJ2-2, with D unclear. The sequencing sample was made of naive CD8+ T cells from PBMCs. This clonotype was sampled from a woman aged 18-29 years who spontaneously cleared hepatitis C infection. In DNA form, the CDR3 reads TGTGCCAGTATAAGGGATTCGGACACCGGGGAGCTGTTTTTT. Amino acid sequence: CASIRDSDTGELFF.